A single TCR beta chain is shown here with its context. The target antigen is unknown. A much larger clonotype is one base distant, so this may be a read error. The extraction recovered at least 5 micrograms of total RNA per sample. The data belong to a study of blood T cells in healthy people across ages. Findings and caveats of the study: Roughly linear age-related decline in beta diversity appeared, significant by age roughly 40. Fewer expanded clones and more diversity marked long-lived versus aged donors.

Per the germline V gene, CDR1 is SQVTM and CDR2 is ANQGSEA. With 6 bases clipped from V and 0 bases from J, the junction kept 7 bases outside the gene matches. This CDR3 comprises 14 residues. It was with a sample-barcoded 5' primer and a J-beta primer mix that a second PCR of roughly 6 to 12 cycles was run. MiXCR, run by TCRdb on the 5' RACE reads, gives a single entry per CDR3 protein. The sample has hundreds of thousands of distinct CDR3 sequences, more than 50% seen once. Sequenced sample: blood. This chain uses TRBV29-1 with TRBJ2-7; 8 bases are shared with TRBD2. The TCR comes from a man aged 35 to 55 in good health. The CDR3 nucleotides are TGCAGCGTCGGAGCTAGCGGGCGCTCCTACGAGCAGTACTTC. Amino acids: CSVGASGRSYEQYF.